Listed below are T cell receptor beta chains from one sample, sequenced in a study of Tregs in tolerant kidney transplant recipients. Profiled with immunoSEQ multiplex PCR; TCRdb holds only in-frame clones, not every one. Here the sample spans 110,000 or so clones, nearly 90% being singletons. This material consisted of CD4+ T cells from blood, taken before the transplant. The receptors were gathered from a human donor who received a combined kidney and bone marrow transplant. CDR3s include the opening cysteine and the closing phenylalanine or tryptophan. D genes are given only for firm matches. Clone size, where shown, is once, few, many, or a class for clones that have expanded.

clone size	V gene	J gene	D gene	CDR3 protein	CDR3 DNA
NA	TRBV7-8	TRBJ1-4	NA	CASSATRDSEKLFF	TGTGCCAGCAGCGCGACACGGGATAGTGAAAAACTGTTTTTT
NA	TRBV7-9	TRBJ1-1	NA	CASSLGLLNTEAFF	TGTGCCAGCAGCTTAGGTCTCTTGAACACTGAAGCTTTCTTT
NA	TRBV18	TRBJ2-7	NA	CASSPGQGREQYF	TGTGCCAGCTCACCGGGCCAGGGGAGAGAGCAGTACTTC
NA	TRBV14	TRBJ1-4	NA	CASSQEWVGSEKLFF	TGTGCCAGCAGCCAGGAGTGGGTGGGGAGCGAAAAACTGTTTTTT
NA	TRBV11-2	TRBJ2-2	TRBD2	CASSPLSGRAAGELFF	TGTGCCAGCAGCCCCTTGAGCGGGAGGGCCGCCGGGGAGCTGTTTTTT
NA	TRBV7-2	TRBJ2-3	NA	CASSTSDTQYF	TGTGCCTCCTCAACTTCAGATACGCAGTATTTT
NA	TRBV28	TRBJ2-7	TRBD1	CASSTRDSDPSEQYF	TGTGCCAGCAGTACCCGGGACAGCGACCCCTCCGAGCAGTACTTC
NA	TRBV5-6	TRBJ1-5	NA	CASSLPGNQPQHF	TGTGCCAGCAGCTTGCCGGGGAATCAGCCCCAGCATTTT
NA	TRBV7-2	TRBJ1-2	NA	CASSLREAYGYTF	TGTGCCAGCAGCCTAAGGGAGGCCTATGGCTACACCTTC
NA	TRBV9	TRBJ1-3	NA	CASSPRTAGNTIYF	TGTGCCAGCAGCCCAAGGACAGCCGGAAACACCATATATTTT
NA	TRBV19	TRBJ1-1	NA	CASSRSPASAEAFF	TGTGCCAGTAGTAGGAGTCCAGCCAGCGCTGAAGCTTTCTTT
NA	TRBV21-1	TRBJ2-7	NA	CASSARQGGHEQYF	TGTGCCAGCAGCGCCCGACAGGGGGGCCACGAGCAGTACTTC
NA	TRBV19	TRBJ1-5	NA	CASSILQGFAQPQHF	TGTGCCAGTAGTATACTGCAGGGGTTTGCTCAGCCCCAGCATTTT
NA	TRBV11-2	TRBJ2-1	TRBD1	CASSLVRDRGRDEQFF	TGTGCCAGCAGCTTAGTCCGGGACAGGGGGCGGGATGAGCAGTTCTTC
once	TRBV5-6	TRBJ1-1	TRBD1	CASSPQGAGGYLFEQAFF	TGTGCCAGCAGCCCTCAGGGGGCAGGGGGGTATTTGTTTGAGCAAGCTTTCTTT
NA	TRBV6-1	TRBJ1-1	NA	CASREINRGTEAFF	TGTGCCAGCAGGGAGATAAATAGGGGCACTGAAGCTTTCTTT
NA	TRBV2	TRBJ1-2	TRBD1	CASSVLGQVDGYTF	TGTGCCAGCAGTGTTCTGGGACAGGTGGACGGCTACACCTTC
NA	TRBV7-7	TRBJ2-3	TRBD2	CASSLGLDRSTDTQYF	TGTGCCAGCAGCCTAGGACTAGACCGTAGCACAGATACGCAGTATTTT
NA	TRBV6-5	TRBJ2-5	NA	CASSSPLTGETQYF	TGTGCCAGCAGTTCCCCTCTCACCGGGGAGACCCAGTACTTC
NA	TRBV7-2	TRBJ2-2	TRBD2	CASSFLSGRVTGELFF	TGTGCCAGCAGCTTTTTGAGCGGGAGAGTCACCGGGGAGCTGTTTTTT
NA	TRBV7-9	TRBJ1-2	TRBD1	CASSTAGGNYGYTF	TGTGCCAGCAGCACGGCAGGGGGTAACTATGGCTACACCTTC
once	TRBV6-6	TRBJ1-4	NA	CASSPTGVNEKLFF	TGTGCCAGCAGTCCGACAGGAGTAAATGAAAAACTGTTTTTT
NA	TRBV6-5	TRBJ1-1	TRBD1	CASSYQRGRPEAFF	TGTGCCAGCAGTTATCAAAGGGGGCGGCCTGAAGCTTTCTTT
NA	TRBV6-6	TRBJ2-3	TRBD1	CASTRTGSTDTQYF	TGTGCCAGCACCCGGACAGGTAGCACAGATACGCAGTATTTT
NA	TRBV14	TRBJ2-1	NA	CASSPPVGNSKGNNEQFF	TGTGCCAGCAGCCCCCCTGTGGGGAATTCTAAGGGGAACAATGAGCAGTTCTTC
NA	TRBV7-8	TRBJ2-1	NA	CASSLGDEQFF	TGTGCCAGCAGCTTGGGAGACGAGCAGTTCTTC
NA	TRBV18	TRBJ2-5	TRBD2	CASSPPILAGGRQETQYF	TGTGCCAGCTCACCACCCATCCTAGCGGGAGGGAGGCAAGAGACCCAGTACTTC
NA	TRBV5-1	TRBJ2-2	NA	CASSWGDAGTGELFF	TGCGCCAGCAGCTGGGGGGACGCCGGCACCGGGGAGCTGTTTTTT
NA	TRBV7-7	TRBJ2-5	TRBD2	CASSPSRGWYQETQYF	TGTGCCAGCAGTCCCTCGCGGGGGTGGTACCAAGAGACCCAGTACTTC
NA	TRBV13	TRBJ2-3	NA	CASSSPGGRRTDTQYF	TGTGCCAGCAGCTCCCCCGGAGGGCGGCGCACAGATACGCAGTATTTT
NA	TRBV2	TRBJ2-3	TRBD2	CASSPQLAGYTDTQYF	TGTGCCAGCAGTCCTCAACTAGCGGGGTACACAGATACGCAGTATTTT
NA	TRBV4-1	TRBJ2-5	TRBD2	CASSPTGRETQYF	TGCGCCAGCAGCCCCACGGGGAGGGAAACCCAGTACTTC
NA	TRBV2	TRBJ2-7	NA	CASRPDSYEQYF	TGTGCCAGCAGACCTGACAGCTACGAGCAGTACTTC
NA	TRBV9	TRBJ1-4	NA	CASSVAARATNEKLFF	TGTGCCAGCAGCGTAGCCGCCAGGGCAACTAATGAAAAACTGTTTTTT
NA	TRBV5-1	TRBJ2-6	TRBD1	CASSLEQGARGANVLTF	TGCGCCAGCAGCTTGGAACAGGGGGCGCGAGGTGCCAACGTCCTGACTTTC
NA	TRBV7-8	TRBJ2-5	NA	CASSSTPGQETQYF	TGTGCCAGCAGCTCTACCCCGGGCCAAGAGACCCAGTACTTC
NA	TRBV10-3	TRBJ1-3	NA	CAISESALRLQYSGNTIYF	TGTGCCATCAGTGAGTCGGCGCTGAGACTCCAGTACTCTGGAAACACCATATATTTT
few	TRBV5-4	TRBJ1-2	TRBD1	CASSATGGGYTF	TGTGCCAGCAGCGCGACAGGGGGTGGCTACACCTTC
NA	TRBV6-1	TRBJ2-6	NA	CASSEARVGGAGTTGANVLTF	TGTGCCAGCAGTGAAGCCAGGGTCGGTGGGGCAGGGACAACCGGGGCCAACGTCCTGACTTTC
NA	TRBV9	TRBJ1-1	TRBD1	CASSRGQGGKNTEAFF	TGTGCCAGCAGCAGAGGACAGGGCGGAAAGAACACTGAAGCTTTCTTT
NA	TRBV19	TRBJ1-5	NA	CASRRRGINQPQHF	TGTGCCAGTAGGAGGCGAGGGATAAATCAGCCCCAGCATTTT
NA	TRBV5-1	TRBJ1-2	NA	CASSLEGGPYGYTF	TGCGCCAGCAGCTTGGAAGGCGGCCCTTATGGCTACACCTTC